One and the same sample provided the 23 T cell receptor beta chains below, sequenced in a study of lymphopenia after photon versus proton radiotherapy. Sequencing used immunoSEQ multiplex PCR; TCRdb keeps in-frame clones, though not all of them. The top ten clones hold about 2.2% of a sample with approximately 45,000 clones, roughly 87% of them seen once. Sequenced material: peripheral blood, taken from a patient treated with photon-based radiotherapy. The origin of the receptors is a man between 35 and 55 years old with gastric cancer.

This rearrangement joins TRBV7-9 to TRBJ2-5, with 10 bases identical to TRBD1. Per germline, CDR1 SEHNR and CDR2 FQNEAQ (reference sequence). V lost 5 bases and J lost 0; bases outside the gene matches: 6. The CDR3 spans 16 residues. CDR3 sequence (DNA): TGTGCCAGCAGCGATCCGGGACAGGGGTACCAAGAGACCCAGTACTTC. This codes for CASSDPGQGYQETQYF. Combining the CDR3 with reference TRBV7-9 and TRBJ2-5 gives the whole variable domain DTGVSQNPRHKITKRGQNVTFRCDPISEHNRLYWYRQTLGQGPEFLTYFQNEAQLEKSRLLSDRFSAERPKGSFSTLEIQRTEQGDSAMYLCASSDPGQGYQETQYFGPGTRLLVL.

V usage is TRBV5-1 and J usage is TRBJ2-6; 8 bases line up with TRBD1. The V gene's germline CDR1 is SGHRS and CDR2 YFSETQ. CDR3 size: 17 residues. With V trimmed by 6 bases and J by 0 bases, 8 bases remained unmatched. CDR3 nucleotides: TGCGCCAGCACCGACACAGGGGGTGGCTCTGGGGCCAACGTCCTGACTTTC. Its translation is CASTDTGGGSGANVLTF.

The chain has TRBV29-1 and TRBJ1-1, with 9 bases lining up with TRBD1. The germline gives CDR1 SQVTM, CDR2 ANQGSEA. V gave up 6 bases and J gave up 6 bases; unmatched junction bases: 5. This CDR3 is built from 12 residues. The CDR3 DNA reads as TGCAGCGTGGACAGGGGTTCCGCTGAAGCTTTCTTT. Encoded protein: CSVDRGSAEAFF. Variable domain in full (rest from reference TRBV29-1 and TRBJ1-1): SAVISQKPSRDICQRGTSLTIQCQVDSQVTMMFWYRQQPGQSLTLIATANQGSEATYESGFVIDKFPISRPNLTFSTLTVSNMSPEDSSIYLCSVDRGSAEAFFGQGTRLTVV.

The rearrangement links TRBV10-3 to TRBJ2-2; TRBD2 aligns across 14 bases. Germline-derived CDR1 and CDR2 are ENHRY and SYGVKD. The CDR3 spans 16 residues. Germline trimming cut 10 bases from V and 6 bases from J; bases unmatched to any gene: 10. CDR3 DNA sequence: TGTGCCACCGGTCTCGGGACTAGCGGGGGTCCCGGGGAGCTGTTTTTT. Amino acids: CATGLGTSGGPGELFF.

Here the CDR3 DNA reads TGCGCCAGCAACCCGGGATCAGGGGGCACTGGAAACACCATATATTTT. Translation gives CASNPGSGGTGNTIYF. The chain employs TRBV5-1 and TRBJ1-3; 8 nucleotides match TRBD1. Germline V gene lookup returns CDR1 SGHRS and CDR2 YFSETQ. The ends lost 6 bases at V and 2 bases at J; junction bases unmatched: 10. The CDR3 runs 16 residues.

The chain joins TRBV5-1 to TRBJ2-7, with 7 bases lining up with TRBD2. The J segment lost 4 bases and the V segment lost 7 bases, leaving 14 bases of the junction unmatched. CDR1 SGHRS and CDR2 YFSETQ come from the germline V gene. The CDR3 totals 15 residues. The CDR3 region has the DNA TGCGCCAGCTGCAGCGGGGTGGGGCCCCATTACGAGCAGTACTTC. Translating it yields CASCSGVGPHYEQYF.

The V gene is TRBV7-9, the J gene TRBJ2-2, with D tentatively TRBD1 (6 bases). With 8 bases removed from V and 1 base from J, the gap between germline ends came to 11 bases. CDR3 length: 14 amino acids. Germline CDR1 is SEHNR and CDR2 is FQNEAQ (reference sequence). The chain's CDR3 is CASPRTVNTGELFF. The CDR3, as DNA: TGTGCCAGCCCGCGGACAGTGAACACCGGGGAGCTGTTTTTT.

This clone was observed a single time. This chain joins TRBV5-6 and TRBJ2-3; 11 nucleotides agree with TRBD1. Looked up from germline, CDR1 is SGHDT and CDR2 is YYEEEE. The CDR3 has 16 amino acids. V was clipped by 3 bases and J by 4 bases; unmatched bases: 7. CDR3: CASSYDRTGGADTQYF. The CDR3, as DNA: TGTGCCAGCAGCTATGACAGGACAGGGGGCGCAGATACGCAGTATTTT.

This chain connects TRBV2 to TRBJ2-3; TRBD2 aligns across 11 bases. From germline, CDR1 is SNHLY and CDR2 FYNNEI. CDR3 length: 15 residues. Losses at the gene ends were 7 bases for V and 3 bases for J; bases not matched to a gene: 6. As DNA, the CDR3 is TGTGCCAGCACTGCTAGCGGGGGGTTGACAGATACGCAGTATTTT. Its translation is CASTASGGLTDTQYF. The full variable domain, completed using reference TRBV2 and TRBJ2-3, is EPEVTQTPSHQVTQMGQEVILRCVPISNHLYFYWYRQILGQKVEFLVSFYNNEISEKSEIFDDQFSVERPDGSNFTLKIRSTKLEDSAMYFCASTASGGLTDTQYFGPGTRLTVL.

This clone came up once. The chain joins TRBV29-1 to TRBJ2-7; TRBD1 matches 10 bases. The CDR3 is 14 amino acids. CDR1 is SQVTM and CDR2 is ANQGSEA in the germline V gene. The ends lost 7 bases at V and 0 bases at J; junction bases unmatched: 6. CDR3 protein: CSAGQGGISYEQYF. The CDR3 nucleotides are TGCAGCGCCGGACAGGGGGGGATCTCCTACGAGCAGTACTTC.

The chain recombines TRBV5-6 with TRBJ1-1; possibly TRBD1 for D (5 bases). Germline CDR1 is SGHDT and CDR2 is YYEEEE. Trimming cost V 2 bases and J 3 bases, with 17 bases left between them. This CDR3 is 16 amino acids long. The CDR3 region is CASSLTSGRRDTEAFF. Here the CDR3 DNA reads TGTGCCAGCAGCTTAACTTCGGGGCGACGAGACACTGAAGCTTTCTTT.

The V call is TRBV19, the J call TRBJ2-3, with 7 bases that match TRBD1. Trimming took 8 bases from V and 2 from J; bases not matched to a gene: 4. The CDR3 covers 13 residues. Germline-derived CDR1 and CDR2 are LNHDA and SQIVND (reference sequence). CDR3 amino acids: CASGQDFTDTQYF. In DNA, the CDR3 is TGTGCCAGTGGACAGGACTTCACAGATACGCAGTATTTT. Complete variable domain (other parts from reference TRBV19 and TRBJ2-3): DGGITQSPKYLFRKEGQNVTLSCEQNLNHDAMYWYRQDPGQGLRLIYYSQIVNDFQKGDIAEGYSVSREKKESFPLTVTSAQKNPTAFYLCASGQDFTDTQYFGPGTRLTVL.

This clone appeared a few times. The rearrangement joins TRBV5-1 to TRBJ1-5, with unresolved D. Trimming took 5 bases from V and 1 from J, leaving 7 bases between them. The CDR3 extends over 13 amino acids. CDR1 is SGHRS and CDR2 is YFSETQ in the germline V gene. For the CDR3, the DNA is TGCGCCAGCAGTGGTCAGAGCAATCAGCCCCAGCATTTT. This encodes CASSGQSNQPQHF.

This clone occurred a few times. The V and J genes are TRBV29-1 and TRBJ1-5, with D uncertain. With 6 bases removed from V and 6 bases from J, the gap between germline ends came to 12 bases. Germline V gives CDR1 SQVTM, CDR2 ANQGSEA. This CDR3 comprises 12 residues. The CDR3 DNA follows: TGCAGCGTGCGGACGGGCGGTCAGCCCCAGCATTTT. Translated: CSVRTGGQPQHF.

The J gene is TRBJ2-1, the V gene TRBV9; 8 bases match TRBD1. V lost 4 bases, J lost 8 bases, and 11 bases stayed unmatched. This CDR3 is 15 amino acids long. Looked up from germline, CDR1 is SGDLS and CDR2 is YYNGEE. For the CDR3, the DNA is TGTGCCAGCAGCCCCCTGTCGCAGGGGGCGGATGAGCAGTTCTTC. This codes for CASSPLSQGADEQFF.

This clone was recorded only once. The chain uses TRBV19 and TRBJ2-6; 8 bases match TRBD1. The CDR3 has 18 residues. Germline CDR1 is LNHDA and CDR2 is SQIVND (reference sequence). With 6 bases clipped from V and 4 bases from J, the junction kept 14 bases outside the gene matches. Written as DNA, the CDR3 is TGTGCCAGTAGAAACCGGGACAGGCTTTCATCCGGGGCCAACGTCCTGACTTTC. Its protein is CASRNRDRLSSGANVLTF.

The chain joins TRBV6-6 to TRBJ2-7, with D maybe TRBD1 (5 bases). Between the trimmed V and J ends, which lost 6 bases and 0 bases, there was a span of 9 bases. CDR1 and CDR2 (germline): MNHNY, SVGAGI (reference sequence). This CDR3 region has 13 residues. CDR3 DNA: TGTGCCAGCAGACAGGTGAGCTCCTACGAGCAGTACTTC. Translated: CASRQVSSYEQYF.

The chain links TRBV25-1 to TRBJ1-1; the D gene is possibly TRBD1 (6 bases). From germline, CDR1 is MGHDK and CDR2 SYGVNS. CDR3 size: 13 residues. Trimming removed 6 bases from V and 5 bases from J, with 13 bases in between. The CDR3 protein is CASRGGGETEAFF. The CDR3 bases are TGTGCCAGCAGGGGAGGGGGTGAGACTGAAGCTTTCTTT.

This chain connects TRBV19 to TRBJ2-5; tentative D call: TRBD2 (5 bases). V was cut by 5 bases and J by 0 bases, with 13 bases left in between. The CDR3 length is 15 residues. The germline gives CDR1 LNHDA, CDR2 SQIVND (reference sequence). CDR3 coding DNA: TGTGCCAGTAGTGATGGGAGTCAGTACCAAGAGACCCAGTACTTC. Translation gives CASSDGSQYQETQYF. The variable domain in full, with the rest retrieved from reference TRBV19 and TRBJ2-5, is DGGITQSPKYLFRKEGQNVTLSCEQNLNHDAMYWYRQDPGQGLRLIYYSQIVNDFQKGDIAEGYSVSREKKESFPLTVTSAQKNPTAFYLCASSDGSQYQETQYFGPGTRLLVL.

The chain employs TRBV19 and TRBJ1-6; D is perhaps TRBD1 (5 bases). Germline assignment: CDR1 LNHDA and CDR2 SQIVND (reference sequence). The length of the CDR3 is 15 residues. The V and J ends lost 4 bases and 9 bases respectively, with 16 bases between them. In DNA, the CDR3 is TGTGCCAGTAGTAAAGGCTGGGGCGTCGGTTCACCCCTCCACTTT. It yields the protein CASSKGWGVGSPLHF. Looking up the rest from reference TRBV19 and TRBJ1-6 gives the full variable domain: DGGITQSPKYLFRKEGQNVTLSCEQNLNHDAMYWYRQDPGQGLRLIYYSQIVNDFQKGDIAEGYSVSREKKESFPLTVTSAQKNPTAFYLCASSKGWGVGSPLHFGNGTRLTVT.

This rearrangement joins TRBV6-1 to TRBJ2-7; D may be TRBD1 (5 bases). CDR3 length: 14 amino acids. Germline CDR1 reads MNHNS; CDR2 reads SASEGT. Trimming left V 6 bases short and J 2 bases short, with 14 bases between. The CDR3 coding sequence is TGTGCCAGCAGCGTCCGCCAGGGCCCCTACGAGCAGTACTTC. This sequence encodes CASSVRQGPYEQYF.

CDR3 region: CASSLNANYGYTF. CDR3 bases: TGTGCCAGCAGCTTGAATGCTAACTATGGCTACACCTTC. The gene calls are TRBV11-2 and TRBJ1-2; D is uncertain. Trimming took 3 bases from V and 0 from J, leaving 5 bases between them. Germline CDR1 reads SGHAT; CDR2 reads FQNNGV. CDR3 length: 13 amino acids.

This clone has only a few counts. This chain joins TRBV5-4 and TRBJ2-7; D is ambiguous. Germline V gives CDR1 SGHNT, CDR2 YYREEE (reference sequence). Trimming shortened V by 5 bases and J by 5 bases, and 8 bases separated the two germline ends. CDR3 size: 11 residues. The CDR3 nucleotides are TGTGCCAGCAGGCCCCCGCACGAGCAGTACTTC. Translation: CASRPPHEQYF. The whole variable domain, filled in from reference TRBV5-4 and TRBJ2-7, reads ETGVTQSPTHLIKTRGQQVTLRCSSQSGHNTVSWYQQALGQGPQFIFQYYREEENGRGNFPPRFSGLQFPNYSSELNVNALELDDSALYLCASRPPHEQYFGPGTRLTVT.